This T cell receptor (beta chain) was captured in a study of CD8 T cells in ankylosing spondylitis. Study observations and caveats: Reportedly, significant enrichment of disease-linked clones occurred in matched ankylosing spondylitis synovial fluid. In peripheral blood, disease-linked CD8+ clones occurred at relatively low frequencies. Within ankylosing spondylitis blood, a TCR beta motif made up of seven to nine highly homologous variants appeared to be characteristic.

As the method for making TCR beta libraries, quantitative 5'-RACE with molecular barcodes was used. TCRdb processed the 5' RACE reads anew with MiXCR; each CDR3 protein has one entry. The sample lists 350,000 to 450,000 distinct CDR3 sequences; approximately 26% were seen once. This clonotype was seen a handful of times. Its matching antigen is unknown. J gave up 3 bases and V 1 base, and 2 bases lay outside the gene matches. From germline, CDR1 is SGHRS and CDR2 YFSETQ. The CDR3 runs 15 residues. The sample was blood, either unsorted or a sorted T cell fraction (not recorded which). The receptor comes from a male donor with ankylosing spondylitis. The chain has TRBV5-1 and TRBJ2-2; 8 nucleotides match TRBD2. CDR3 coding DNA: TGCGCCAGCAGCTTGCGAGCGGGAGACACCGGGGAGCTGTTTTTT. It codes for CASSLRAGDTGELFF.